This T cell receptor (beta chain) is from a study of T-cell memory formation after mild COVID-19. Study-level background: Largely donor-specific TCR clusters were found. Findings and caveats of the study: In pre-infection memory, a portion of responding clones appeared, which suggested that cross-reactive memory joined. CD4+ contracting clones lay mainly in CM and EM, CD8+ ones in EMRA.

TCRdb used MiXCR to reprocess the 5' RACE reads, holding one entry per CDR3 protein. Of 400,000 to 500,000 distinct CDR3 sequences listed, approximately 20% are singletons. To note about this clonotype: Its antigen is unknown.

The V gene lost 5 bases and the J gene lost 4 bases, with 8 bases spanning the gap. Looked up from germline, CDR1 is SQVTM and CDR2 is ANQGSEA. This CDR3 spans 11 amino acids. This TCR was recovered from an adult woman who had mild COVID-19 (a few samples of this study predate the infection). Cell type and time point are not known. The rearrangement joins TRBV29-1 to TRBJ1-1, with unresolved D. The source material was PBMCs or a T cell subset sorted from them (not recorded which). CDR3 DNA: TGCAGCGTTCCCCGGGGCACTGAAGCTTTCTTT. Translated: CSVPRGTEAFF.